The 19 T cell receptor beta chains given below trace back to one sample, sequenced in a study of blood T cell repertoires in COVID-19. The assay was immunoSEQ multiplex PCR, and TCRdb's table has in-frame clones only and misses some. The sample contains some 260,000 clones, more than 70% of which appear only once. The sample was peripheral blood. These receptors originate from a woman in her twenties or thirties with COVID-19, enrolled during active disease.

The chain has TRBV4-3 and TRBJ2-1; possibly TRBD2 for D (6 bases). V lost 2 bases, J lost 7 bases, and 15 bases lay in between. Germline lookup yields CDR1 LGHNA and CDR2 YSLEER. The CDR3 consists of 15 residues. This chain's CDR3 is CASSQQGLPSNEQFF. CDR3 sequence (DNA): TGCGCCAGCAGCCAACAGGGACTTCCCTCAAATGAGCAGTTCTTC.

This chain links TRBV19 with TRBJ2-3, with 9 bases identical to TRBD1. CDR3 length equals 16 residues. The trim removed 1 base at V and 1 base at J, leaving 3 bases unmatched. Germline lookup yields CDR1 LNHDA and CDR2 SQIVND (reference sequence). This CDR3 is CASSIARTGGTDTQYF. In DNA, the CDR3 is TGTGCCAGTAGTATAGCCCGGACAGGGGGCACAGATACGCAGTATTTT. The complete variable domain, with remaining parts taken from reference TRBV19 and TRBJ2-3, reads DGGITQSPKYLFRKEGQNVTLSCEQNLNHDAMYWYRQDPGQGLRLIYYSQIVNDFQKGDIAEGYSVSREKKESFPLTVTSAQKNPTAFYLCASSIARTGGTDTQYFGPGTRLTVL.

This chain joins TRBV27 and TRBJ2-3; TRBD2 aligns across 10 bases. Germline-derived CDR1 and CDR2 are MNHEY and SMNVEV (reference sequence). The CDR3 extends over 17 amino acids. V was clipped by 1 base and J by 2 bases; unmatched bases: 6. The CDR3, as DNA: TGTGCCAGCAGTTTATTCGCCGGGACTAGCGACACAGATACGCAGTATTTT. Its protein product is CASSLFAGTSDTDTQYF.

The J gene is TRBJ2-7, the V gene TRBV7-9; D is perhaps TRBD1 (5 bases). Trimming cost V 5 bases and J 0 bases, with 17 bases left between them. The CDR3 extends over 16 amino acids. Germline V gene lookup returns CDR1 SEHNR and CDR2 FQNEAQ (reference sequence). The CDR3 is CASSNPERGSSYEQYF. The CDR3 DNA reads as TGTGCCAGCAGCAACCCCGAAAGGGGAAGCTCCTACGAGCAGTACTTC.

The CDR3 sequence is CASSLSGGTRSINEQFF. CDR3 nucleotide sequence: TGCGCCAGCAGCTTGTCGGGGGGGACTAGGTCGATCAATGAGCAGTTCTTC. The chain has TRBV5-1 and TRBJ2-1; 8 nucleotides match TRBD2. Trimming removed 1 base from V and 6 bases from J; junction bases left unmatched: 12. This CDR3 region has 17 residues. The germline CDR1 and CDR2 sequences are SGHRS and YFSETQ.

Note on this clone: Other DNA sequences in the same sample also yield this CDR3. This chain links TRBV4-2 with TRBJ2-7, with 9 positions matching TRBD2. CDR1 LGHNA and CDR2 YNFKEQ come from the germline V gene. The trim removed 0 bases at V and 2 bases at J, leaving 5 bases unmatched. CDR3 size: 16 residues. The CDR3 sequence is CASSQDGSGGTYEQYF. The CDR3 bases are TGTGCCAGCAGCCAAGACGGCAGCGGGGGGACCTACGAGCAGTACTTC.

The CDR3 nucleotides read TGTGCCAGCAGCCCTGCCCTTGGACAGCCCAATCAGCCCCAGCATTTT. This codes for CASSPALGQPNQPQHF. J is TRBJ1-5 and V is TRBV28; perhaps TRBD1 as D (6 bases). V was cut by 6 bases and J by 3 bases, with 18 bases left in between. The CDR3 runs 16 residues. Germline V gene data show CDR1 as MDHEN and CDR2 as SYDVKM. Full variable domain (remainder filled in from reference TRBV28 and TRBJ1-5): DVKVTQSSRYLVKRTGEKVFLECVQDMDHENMFWYRQDPGLGLRLIYFSYDVKMKEKGDIPEGYSVSREKKERFSLILESASTNQTSMYLCASSPALGQPNQPQHFGDGTRLSIL.

The CDR3 loop reads CASSAAGGGSYNEQFF. The CDR3 DNA follows: TGTGCCAGCAGTGCAGCGGGAGGGGGGTCCTACAATGAGCAGTTCTTC. This chain connects TRBV6-1 to TRBJ2-1; 10 bases match TRBD2. V shed 4 bases and J 1 base; nucleotides not matched to a gene: 4. The CDR3 has 16 amino acids. Germline values: CDR1 MNHNS, CDR2 SASEGT.

The chain recombines TRBV3-1 (or the pseudogene TRBV3-2) with TRBJ1-6; unclear D gene. Germline loops: CDR1 LGHDT, CDR2 YNNKEL (reference sequence). The CDR3 is made up of 13 amino acids. The germline V and J ends were trimmed by 0 bases and 16 bases, with 13 bases remaining between them. CDR3: CASSQDIYSELHF. In nucleotides, the CDR3 is TGTGCCAGCAGCCAAGATATCTACAGTGAGCTCCACTTT.

This clone showed up just once. This sequence joins TRBV6-5 and TRBJ1-1, with a weak D call TRBD1 (5 bases). The CDR3 is made up of 14 amino acids. CDR1 and CDR2 from the germline V gene are MNHEY and SVGAGI. Trimming pared 6 bases from V and 5 bases from J, leaving 16 bases between. The CDR3, as DNA: TGTGCCAGCAGCCCCCGGACATCCAAGACTGAAGCTTTCTTT. Encoded protein: CASSPRTSKTEAFF.

The chain couples TRBV28 to TRBJ2-5; TRBD2 matches 9 bases. Looked up from germline, CDR1 is MDHEN and CDR2 is SYDVKM. The CDR3 has 15 residues. The J segment lost 5 bases and the V segment lost 1 base, leaving 5 bases of the junction unmatched. The CDR3 reads CASSLSRGGWETQYF. The CDR3 region has the DNA TGTGCCAGCAGTTTATCGCGGGGGGGTTGGGAGACCCAGTACTTC.

The chain couples TRBV4-2 to TRBJ2-5; 9 bases are a match to TRBD2. This CDR3 spans 15 amino acids. The trim removed 4 bases at V and 3 bases at J, leaving 6 bases unmatched. In germline, CDR1 is LGHNA, CDR2 YNFKEQ. CDR3 region: CASSPGSGRKETQYF. In DNA, the CDR3 is TGTGCCAGCAGCCCCGGTAGCGGGAGAAAAGAGACCCAGTACTTC.

The rearrangement links TRBV12-3 or TRBV12-4 to TRBJ2-1; the D is unclear. The CDR3 runs 11 residues. Trimming removed 5 bases at V and 4 bases at J, with 3 bases between. The CDR3 sequence is CASSQYNEQFF. The CDR3 DNA follows: TGTGCCAGCAGTCAATACAATGAGCAGTTCTTC.

The J gene is TRBJ2-5, the V gene TRBV4-3; D is unresolved. The CDR3 is 13 amino acids. From germline, CDR1 is LGHNA and CDR2 YSLEER. V lost 1 base and J lost 5, with 8 bases in between. The CDR3 sequence is CASSQGSHETQYF. The CDR3 nucleotides are TGCGCCAGCAGCCAAGGCTCACACGAGACCCAGTACTTC.

The J gene is TRBJ2-7, the V gene TRBV10-1; possible D gene TRBD1, 5 bases. V lost 3 bases, J lost 4 bases, and 10 bases lay in between. Looked up from germline, CDR1 is WNHNN and CDR2 is SYGVQD (reference sequence). CDR3 length: 13 residues. DNA of the CDR3: TGCGCCAGCAGTGACCAGGGATGGTACGAGCAGTACTTC. Translation gives CASSDQGWYEQYF.

This chain links TRBV29-1 with TRBJ2-5; TRBD2 is a possible D gene (5 bases). V was cut by 3 bases and J by 4 bases, with 24 bases left in between. From germline, CDR1 is SQVTM and CDR2 ANQGSEA. The CDR3 loop spans 17 amino acids. DNA of the CDR3: TGCAGCGTTGATGCGCCCCTAGGAGGTTCGAGTTTAGAGACCCAGTACTTC. Its translation: CSVDAPLGGSSLETQYF.

This clone was seen a single time. The rearrangement links TRBV21-1 to TRBJ2-7; the DNA was not used to check the table's D call, TRBD1. TRBV21-1 is a documented pseudogene. This CDR3 contains 14 residues. The CDR3 bases are TGTGCCAGCAGCATCCGCAGGGATCACTACGAGCAGTACGTC. Its protein is CASSIRRDHYEQYV.

The chain carries TRBV27 and TRBJ1-3, with TRBD1 matching 7 bases. The CDR3 has 15 amino acids. In germline, CDR1 is MNHEY, CDR2 SMNVEV (reference sequence). J gave up 2 bases and V 5 bases, and 6 bases lay outside the gene matches. The CDR3 nucleotides are TGTGCCAGCAGTCCGACGACAGGGCCTGGAAACACCATATATTTT. Its translation is CASSPTTGPGNTIYF.

The chain is built from TRBV2 and TRBJ1-1; D call uncertain. CDR1 is SNHLY, CDR2 FYNNEI, per germline. Trimming left V 4 bases short and J 4 bases short, with 13 bases between. The CDR3 totals 14 residues. CDR3: CASSGQAFVTEAFF. The CDR3 DNA sequence: TGTGCCAGCAGTGGTCAGGCGTTCGTCACTGAAGCTTTCTTT. Combining the CDR3 with reference TRBV2 and TRBJ1-1 gives the whole variable domain EPEVTQTPSHQVTQMGQEVILRCVPISNHLYFYWYRQILGQKVEFLVSFYNNEISEKSEIFDDQFSVERPDGSNFTLKIRSTKLEDSAMYFCASSGQAFVTEAFFGQGTRLTVV.